A single sample is the source of the 25 T cell receptor beta chains below, sequenced in a study of T cell responses to AZD1222 COVID-19 vaccine. The data were produced by immunoSEQ multiplex PCR, yet TCRdb's version contains in-frame clones alone and is incomplete. The sample has over 45,000 clones; 87% are singletons. The source material was peripheral blood, sampled on day 0 of AZD1222 vaccination. The receptors come from an adult in good health.

The chain recombines TRBV6-5 with TRBJ2-7; 8 nucleotides match TRBD1. The CDR3 runs 14 residues. The V segment lost 5 bases and the J segment 3 bases; nucleotides outside the gene matches: 6. CDR1 MNHEY and CDR2 SVGAGI come from the germline V gene. The CDR3 nucleotides read TGTGCCAGCAGTCAATCCGGACAGGGCTACGAGCAGTACTTC. Translation: CASSQSGQGYEQYF.

The chain is built from TRBV19 and TRBJ2-6; D not certain. Per germline, CDR1 LNHDA and CDR2 SQIVND (reference sequence). The CDR3 runs to 14 residues. V was pared by 5 bases and J by 4 bases, with 9 bases between. The CDR3 DNA reads TGTGCCAGTAGTCCTAGTGCAGGGGCCAACGTCCTGACTTTC. Amino acid sequence: CASSPSAGANVLTF.

The chain recombines TRBV6-5 with TRBJ1-3, with D uncertain. Trimming took 4 bases from V and 0 from J, leaving 10 bases between them. The CDR3 is made up of 15 amino acids. Per the germline V gene, CDR1 is MNHEY and CDR2 is SVGAGI. This CDR3 reads CASSSGIPSGNTIYF. CDR3 DNA sequence: TGTGCCAGCAGTTCCGGTATCCCCTCTGGAAACACCATATATTTT.

The V and J genes are TRBV9 and TRBJ2-7; D might be TRBD1 or TRBD2, each matching 5 bases. The CDR3 consists of 17 residues. V lost 0 bases, J lost 0 bases, and 16 bases lay in between. CDR1 is SGDLS and CDR2 is YYNGEE in the germline V gene. Here the CDR3 reads CASSVESGTLSSYEQYF. In DNA form, the CDR3 reads TGTGCCAGCAGCGTAGAAAGTGGGACGCTGAGCTCCTACGAGCAGTACTTC.

This chain uses TRBV7-9 with TRBJ1-2; 9 bases are a match to TRBD1. The CDR3 is 14 residues long. From germline, CDR1 is SEHNR and CDR2 FQNEAQ (reference sequence). V was clipped by 1 base and J by 3 bases; unmatched bases: 0. The CDR3 sequence is CASSLGTGDYGYTF. In DNA, the CDR3 is TGTGCCAGCAGCTTAGGGACAGGGGACTATGGCTACACCTTC.

This sequence joins TRBV7-8 and TRBJ1-1, with D perhaps matching TRBD1 (5 bases). The CDR3 sequence is 15 residues long. V lost 2 bases to trimming and J lost 3 bases, with 13 bases between them. Germline V gene lookup returns CDR1 SGHVS and CDR2 FQNEAQ. The CDR3 bases are TGTGCCAGCAGCTTATATCGCAGGGAGGACACTGAAGCTTTCTTT. It translates to CASSLYRREDTEAFF.

J is TRBJ2-1 and V is TRBV7-9, with D possibly being TRBD2 (5 bases). The CDR3 has 13 amino acids. Trimming pared 6 bases from V and 8 bases from J, leaving 14 bases between. Germline V CDR1 and CDR2: SEHNR, FQNEAQ (reference sequence). CDR3 amino acids: CASSWSGNDEQFF. The DNA of the CDR3 is TGTGCCAGCAGTTGGTCGGGGAACGATGAGCAGTTCTTC. The entire variable domain, with the rest obtained from reference TRBV7-9 and TRBJ2-1, is as follows: DTGVSQNPRHKITKRGQNVTFRCDPISEHNRLYWYRQTLGQGPEFLTYFQNEAQLEKSRLLSDRFSAERPKGSFSTLEIQRTEQGDSAMYLCASSWSGNDEQFFGPGTRLTVL.

The gene calls are TRBV6-5 and TRBJ2-5; D possibly matches TRBD1 or TRBD2 (5 bases each). Trimming shortened V by 5 bases and J by 5 bases, and 12 bases separated the two germline ends. CDR1 MNHEY and CDR2 SVGAGI come from the germline V gene. The CDR3 has 13 amino acids. CDR3: CASSIREGETQYF. CDR3 DNA: TGTGCCAGCAGTATTAGAGAGGGGGAGACCCAGTACTTC.

The count of this clone is one. The J gene is TRBJ2-7, the V gene TRBV21-1; whether TRBD1, the table's D call, matches the DNA was not checked. TRBV21-1 counts as a pseudogene. This CDR3 comprises 15 residues. CDR3 protein: CASSKTRDRIYEQYF. CDR3 bases: TGTGCCAGCAGCAAAACCAGGGATAGGATCTACGAGCAGTACTTC.

The chain joins TRBV3-1 (or the pseudogene TRBV3-2) to TRBJ1-1; 7 nucleotides match TRBD1. The CDR3 runs 18 residues. V lost 0 bases, J lost 3 bases, and 13 bases stayed unmatched. Germline CDR1 reads LGHDT; CDR2 reads YNNKEL (reference sequence). The DNA for the CDR3 is TGTGCCAGCAGCCAAGATCAGACAGGGAACCTTTGGGACACTGAAGCTTTCTTT. Protein product: CASSQDQTGNLWDTEAFF.

This chain joins TRBV6-5 and TRBJ1-5; 7 nucleotides align to TRBD1. The CDR3 runs to 15 residues. Germline V gene sequence: CDR1 MNHEY, CDR2 SVGAGI. Trimming removed 7 bases from V and 2 bases from J; junction bases left unmatched: 8. The CDR3 region is CASTQGGTRNQPQHF. CDR3 DNA: TGTGCCAGCACCCAGGGGGGGACTCGCAATCAGCCCCAGCATTTT.

The chain carries TRBV5-4 and TRBJ1-6; TRBD1 aligns across 7 bases. The length of the CDR3 is 17 residues. With 0 bases clipped from V and 3 bases from J, the junction kept 6 bases outside the gene matches. Germline CDR1 and CDR2: SGHNT and YYREEE (reference sequence). In DNA form, the CDR3 reads TGTGCCAGCAGCTTGGGGACAGGTACCCTCTATAATTCACCCCTCCACTTT. It specifies CASSLGTGTLYNSPLHF.

The V gene is TRBV6-1, the J gene TRBJ1-1; D is perhaps TRBD1 (5 bases). This CDR3 is built from 16 residues. Germline CDR1 is MNHNS and CDR2 is SASEGT. The V and J ends lost 2 bases and 6 bases respectively, with 19 bases between them. CDR3: CASSEYVPGRLAEAFF. DNA for the CDR3: TGTGCCAGCAGTGAATACGTCCCAGGGAGATTGGCTGAAGCTTTCTTT.

The V gene is TRBV12-3 or TRBV12-4, the J gene TRBJ1-1, with TRBD1 identical over 8 bases. V shed 4 bases, J shed 9 bases, and the junction held 7 bases outside the gene matches. The CDR3 loop spans 13 amino acids. The CDR3 coding sequence is TGTGCCAGCAGTTCTGTGGGACAGGTAAAAGCTTTCTTT. Translating gives CASSSVGQVKAFF.

This sequence joins TRBV27 and TRBJ2-7, with 9 bases identical to TRBD1. V dropped 3 bases and J dropped 5; count of bases not matched to a gene: 5. Germline lookup yields CDR1 MNHEY and CDR2 SMNVEV (reference sequence). This CDR3 has 14 amino acids. The CDR3 coding sequence is TGTGCCAGCAGTTTGACAGGGGGGAGCAACGAGCAGTACTTC. Protein sequence: CASSLTGGSNEQYF.

V and J are TRBV6-1 and TRBJ2-3; D is ambiguous. Trimming removed 2 bases at V and 2 bases at J, with 11 bases between. The CDR3 contains 15 residues. Looked up from germline, CDR1 is MNHNS and CDR2 is SASEGT. In nucleotides, the CDR3 is TGTGCCAGCAGTGAATCAGTGACCGACACAGATACGCAGTATTTT. Protein product: CASSESVTDTDTQYF.

J is TRBJ2-2 and V is TRBV24-1; either TRBD1 or TRBD2 may supply D (5 bases each). Germline V gene lookup returns CDR1 KGHDR and CDR2 SFDVKD. The CDR3 is made up of 14 amino acids. V was clipped by 8 bases and J by 0 bases, with 9 bases between them. The CDR3 protein is CATTGTANTGELFF. CDR3 bases: TGTGCCACCACGGGGACCGCGAACACCGGGGAGCTGTTTTTT.

The rearrangement joins TRBV14 to TRBJ2-7; D remains unclear. CDR1 is SGHDN, CDR2 FVKESK, per germline. The V and J ends lost 5 bases and 3 bases respectively, with 11 bases between them. The CDR3 runs to 13 residues. The CDR3 loop is CASSELGYYEQYF. CDR3 DNA sequence: TGTGCCAGCAGCGAGCTCGGGTACTACGAGCAGTACTTC.

The chain couples TRBV24-1 to TRBJ2-3; TRBD1 matches at 10 bases. This CDR3 has 15 amino acids. V lost 9 bases, J lost 0 bases, and 5 bases stayed unmatched. Germline V gene lookup returns CDR1 KGHDR and CDR2 SFDVKD. The CDR3 sequence is CATSTGQGSTDTQYF. The CDR3, as DNA: TGTGCCACCTCTACGGGACAGGGGAGCACAGATACGCAGTATTTT.

The rearrangement uses TRBV5-5 and TRBJ1-2; no reliable D call. The CDR3 runs to 13 residues. The V and J ends lost 6 bases and 2 bases respectively, with 11 bases between them. Germline values: CDR1 SGHKS, CDR2 YYEKEE (reference sequence). CDR3 DNA: TGTGCCAGCATCATCGGGCCGAACTATGGCTACACCTTC. It codes for CASIIGPNYGYTF.

The V call is TRBV5-1, the J call TRBJ2-7; D unresolved. The CDR3 is 15 residues long. Germline V CDR1 and CDR2: SGHRS, YFSETQ. Trimming left V 4 bases short and J 3 bases short, with 17 bases between. CDR3 DNA sequence: TGCGCCAGCAGCCTGGGTTCCAGCCCTTACTACGAGCAGTACTTC. Translated: CASSLGSSPYYEQYF.

The chain is built from TRBV19 and TRBJ2-7, with D unclear. V lost 4 bases and J 3 bases, leaving 16 bases between the germline ends. This CDR3 region has 15 residues. Germline CDR1 reads LNHDA; CDR2 reads SQIVND (reference sequence). The DNA of the CDR3 is TGTGCCAGTAGTAATAAGTACTTGGCCTACTACGAGCAGTACTTC. Protein product: CASSNKYLAYYEQYF.

The chain couples TRBV6-6 to TRBJ2-5, with D uncertain. The CDR3 is made up of 11 amino acids. The germline CDR1 and CDR2 sequences are MNHNY and SVGAGI (reference sequence). The germline V and J ends were trimmed by 8 bases and 5 bases, with 9 bases remaining between them. The CDR3 DNA sequence: TGTGCCAGCGGGGAACGGGAGACCCAGTACTTC. Translated, it gives CASGERETQYF.

The chain carries TRBV19 and TRBJ1-3, with a weak D call TRBD1 (5 bases). The length of the CDR3 is 15 residues. Trimming shortened V by 0 bases and J by 4 bases, and 10 bases separated the two germline ends. The germline V gene has CDR1 LNHDA and CDR2 SQIVND (reference sequence). CDR3 protein: CASSIDRGPGNTIYF. CDR3 coding DNA: TGTGCCAGTAGTATAGACCGGGGACCCGGAAACACCATATATTTT.

J is TRBJ2-1 and V is TRBV5-8, with 14 bases fitting TRBD2. CDR1 and CDR2 from the germline V gene are SGHTS and YDEGEE. The junction had 2 bases not matched to a gene; V was cut back by 4 bases and J by 5 bases. This CDR3 has 15 amino acids. The CDR3 reads CASSRTSGGNNEQFF. The CDR3, as DNA: TGTGCCAGCAGCCGGACTAGCGGGGGGAACAATGAGCAGTTCTTC.